The next 6 T cell receptor beta chains were all read from a single sample in a study of human T cells and chemical hapten exposure. Time point described: healthy volunteer bleed at 6 weeks. The starting material, unfractionated whole blood, was used for total RNA extraction. TCRdb reprocessed the RACE reads via MiXCR and lists one record per CDR3 protein. The sample has around 70,000 distinct CDR3 sequences, roughly 6.1% seen once; the top ten hold 3.4%. The sequenced sample consisted of whole blood. These receptors originate from a female donor in good health. Some clones in this sample may be carry-over from other donors' samples.

This clonotype was observed a few times. V and J are TRBV29-1 and TRBJ1-1; no firm D call. This CDR3 contains 15 residues. The germline V and J ends were trimmed by 2 bases and 5 bases, with 18 bases remaining between them. Germline V gives CDR1 SQVTM, CDR2 ANQGSEA. The CDR3 protein is CSVEKDPPEGTEAFF. The CDR3 DNA reads as TGCAGCGTTGAAAAAGACCCTCCGGAAGGGACTGAAGCTTTCTTT.

This clonotype was counted many times. The chain has TRBV29-1 and TRBJ1-3; D unresolved. The ends were cut back, 3 bases at V and 0 bases at J, with 9 bases in the middle. CDR1 is SQVTM and CDR2 is ANQGSEA in the germline V gene. The CDR3 totals 14 residues. CDR3 protein: CSVDVGASGNTIYF. In nucleotides, the CDR3 is TGCAGCGTTGACGTCGGAGCCTCTGGAAACACCATATATTTT.

The chain has TRBV7-9 and TRBJ1-1; 8 bases fit TRBD1. In germline, CDR1 is SEHNR, CDR2 FQNEAQ (reference sequence). The CDR3 is 19 amino acids. The J segment lost 5 bases and the V segment lost 5 bases, leaving 22 bases of the junction unmatched. The CDR3, as DNA: TGTGCCAGCAGCCCCTTATTACGGACAGGGAGAGGCGAAAGGACTGAAGCTTTCTTT. Translated, it gives CASSPLLRTGRGERTEAFF.

This clonotype was seen only a few times. The rearrangement uses TRBV7-2 and TRBJ2-7, with TRBD2 as a possible D gene (5 bases). V was cut by 6 bases and J by 2 bases, with 23 bases left in between. CDR3 length equals 17 residues. Germline V gives CDR1 SGHTA, CDR2 FQGNSA. The CDR3 sequence: CASSRSVEGLDAYEQYF. CDR3 nucleotides: TGTGCCAGCAGTCGCTCGGTGGAAGGACTGGACGCCTACGAGCAGTACTTC. Based on the CDR3 plus reference TRBV7-2 and TRBJ2-7, the full variable domain is GAGVSQSPSNKVTEKGKDVELRCDPISGHTALYWYRQSLGQGLEFLIYFQGNSAPDKSGLPSDRFSAERTGGSVSTLTIQRTQQEDSAVYLCASSRSVEGLDAYEQYFGPGTRLTVT.

In its sample, this clonotype was seen many times. The chain carries TRBV4-2 and TRBJ2-7; tentatively, D is TRBD2 (7 bases). The CDR3 is 15 residues long. Germline lookup yields CDR1 LGHNA and CDR2 YNFKEQ. V was pared by 4 bases and J by 7 bases, with 20 bases between. The CDR3 is CASSPGEGGGGEQYF. For the CDR3, the DNA is TGTGCCAGCAGCCCCGGGGAGGGGGGAGGCGGGGAGCAGTACTTC.

This clonotype has a count of ten or more. V gene TRBV2 combines with J gene TRBJ1-4; D ambiguous. The CDR3 is made up of 13 amino acids. V dropped 4 bases and J dropped 8 bases, with 11 bases sitting between them. Germline V gives CDR1 SNHLY, CDR2 FYNNEI. The CDR3 is CASSGGREEKLFF. The CDR3 DNA reads TGTGCCAGCAGTGGAGGCCGAGAGGAAAAACTGTTTTTT.